The next 5 T cell receptor beta chains were all read from a single sample in a study of blood T cells in healthy people across ages (dated by TCRdb to between 2014 and 2017). The method behind the library was 5' RACE. Reads for this sample came from an Illumina HiSeq 2500. A second PCR of roughly 6 to 11 cycles was performed with a sample-barcoded 5' primer and a J-beta primer mix. Using fastp trimming at Q25 and MiXCR clonotype assembly, TCRdb reanalyzed the public sequencing data and kept in-frame beta chains. Rows matching on CDR3 protein sequence are summarized as one entry with the most common DNA and genes. This sample gives hundreds of thousands of distinct CDR3 sequences in total; around 31% of them show up just once. The biggest ten clones account for around a sixth of the sample. Sequencing was done on a sample of blood. These receptor sequences come from a woman of 80 years or more in good health.

The sample holds many counts of this clonotype. The gene calls are TRBV20-1 and TRBJ1-1, with D tentatively TRBD1 (6 bases). In germline, CDR1 is DFQATT, CDR2 SNEGSKA (reference sequence). V shed 3 bases and J shed 3 bases, with 11 bases lying between them. The length of the CDR3 is 13 residues. The CDR3 DNA follows: TGCAGTGCTAGTCGAAAGGGGGACACTGAAGCTTTCTTT. This codes for CSASRKGDTEAFF.

This clonotype was seen ten or more times. DNA for the CDR3: TGCGCCAGCAGCTTGCAAGGGGTGTCAACCAATGAGCAGTTCTTC. Its translation is CASSLQGVSTNEQFF. J is TRBJ2-1 and V is TRBV5-1; maybe TRBD1 (5 bases). This CDR3 spans 15 amino acids. Germline CDR1 SGHRS, CDR2 YFSETQ. V lost 1 base and J 6 bases, leaving 14 bases between the germline ends.

This clonotype was observed a handful of times. The J gene is TRBJ1-2, the V gene TRBV20-1; 7 nucleotides match TRBD1. The CDR3 has 14 residues. Trimming took 4 bases from V and 4 from J; bases not matched to a gene: 9. Germline V gene lookup returns CDR1 DFQATT and CDR2 SNEGSKA (reference sequence). The CDR3 DNA reads as TGCAGTGCTACCACAGGGGCTGGTGGCTATGGCTACACCTTC. Translation gives CSATTGAGGYGYTF.

This chain joins TRBV6-5 and TRBJ2-2; 8 nucleotides align to TRBD1. The V and J ends lost 7 bases and 3 bases, in that order; junction bases with no gene match: 7. The CDR3 spans 15 residues. The germline gives CDR1 MNHEY, CDR2 SVGAGI. CDR3 sequence reads: CASTLMTGDTGELFF. CDR3 in DNA: TGTGCCAGCACTCTGATGACAGGGGACACCGGGGAGCTGTTTTTT.

This clonotype was observed at least ten times. The chain combines TRBV29-1 with TRBJ2-5, with D unresolved. The ends were cut back, 0 bases at V and 0 bases at J, with 11 bases in the middle. The germline V gene has CDR1 SQVTM and CDR2 ANQGSEA. The CDR3 has 15 amino acids. This CDR3 reads CSVEDPTFNQETQYF. The CDR3 bases are TGCAGCGTTGAAGATCCTACTTTCAACCAAGAGACCCAGTACTTC.